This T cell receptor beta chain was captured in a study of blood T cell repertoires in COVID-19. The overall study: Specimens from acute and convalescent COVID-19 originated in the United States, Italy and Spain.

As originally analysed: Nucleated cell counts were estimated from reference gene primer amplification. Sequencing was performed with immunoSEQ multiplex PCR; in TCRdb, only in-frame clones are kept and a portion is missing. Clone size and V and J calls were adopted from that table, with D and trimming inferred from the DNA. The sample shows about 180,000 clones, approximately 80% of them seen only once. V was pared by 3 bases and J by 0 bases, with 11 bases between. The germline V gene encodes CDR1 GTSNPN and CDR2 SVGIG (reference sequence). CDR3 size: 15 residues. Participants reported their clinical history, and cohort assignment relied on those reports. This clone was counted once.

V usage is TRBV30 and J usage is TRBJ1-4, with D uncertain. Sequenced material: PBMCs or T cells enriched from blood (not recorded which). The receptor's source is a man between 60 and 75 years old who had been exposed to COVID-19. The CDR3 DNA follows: TGTGCCTGGAGGAGCCTAGTTGCAACTAATGAAAAACTGTTTTTT. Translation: CAWRSLVATNEKLFF.